The T cell receptor beta chain under discussion was sequenced for a study of T-cell memory formation after mild COVID-19. Study-wide points: Researchers could not confirm that second-wave clones peaking on day 37 targeted SARS-CoV-2.

J gave up 2 bases and V 6 bases, and 14 bases lay outside the gene matches. Germline V gene data show CDR1 as LNHDA and CDR2 as SQIVND (reference sequence). The CDR3 has 18 amino acids. MiXCR was run by TCRdb on the 5' RACE reads, yielding one entry per CDR3 protein. The sample lists fewer than 400,000 distinct CDR3 sequences, more than 15% occurring once. As regards this clonotype: Antigen unknown.

This TCR came from a man between 18 and 29 years old who had mild COVID-19 (a few samples of this study predate the infection). Cell type and time point are not known. Material: PBMCs or a T cell subset sorted from them (not recorded which). This chain links TRBV19 with TRBJ1-5, with 9 bases matching TRBD1. CDR3 sequence reads: CASSRLRDRVLGNQPQHF. The DNA of the CDR3 is TGTGCCAGTAGCAGACTTCGGGACAGGGTTTTGGGCAATCAGCCCCAGCATTTT.